This T cell receptor beta chain came from a study of blood T cell repertoires in COVID-19. Study-level background: Material from acute and convalescent COVID-19 was sourced from the United States, Italy and Spain. From T cells, B-cell-depleted T cells, or PBMCs came the material, which was cDNA or gDNA.

In the original analysis: Reference gene primer amplification yielded estimated nucleated cell counts. Clones were read by immunoSEQ multiplex PCR, and TCRdb kept only the in-frame ones, dropping some. The D gene and trimming were derived from the DNA, and the V and J assignments and clone size from that table. The data contain 75,000 to 100,000 clones, around 80% of them singletons. This CDR3 has 13 amino acids. Germline CDR1 MNHEY, CDR2 SVGAGI. The J segment lost 3 bases and the V segment lost 6 bases, leaving 2 bases of the junction unmatched. By frequency in the sample, this clone is medium-sized (0.01 to 0.1%).

V gene TRBV6-5 combines with J gene TRBJ1-5; 7 bases match TRBD1. This TCR was sampled from a human donor in a cohort sampled during active COVID-19. Sequencing was performed on peripheral blood. The CDR3 DNA sequence: TGTGCCAGCAGGCAGGGGGACAATCAGCCCCAGCATTTT. Encoded protein: CASRQGDNQPQHF.